This entry lists 5 T cell receptor beta chains sequenced from one sample in a study of T-cell reconstitution after alpha-beta-depleted transplantation in children. Unique molecular identifiers were used in preparing the TCRbeta library. TCRdb re-derived calls from the PCR reads in MiXCR, one entry per CDR3 protein. The profile covers about 1,000,000 distinct CDR3 sequences, with roughly 29% appearing a single time and roughly 31% taken by the ten largest. Sequences were derived from PBMCs, mostly from graft donor cells, sampled 360 days after TCRalphabeta/CD19-depleted stem cell transplant. These receptors were taken from a boy younger than two who had a stem cell transplant for SCID, so the T cells may come from the graft donor.

This clonotype was picked up a small number of times. V is TRBV5-1 and J is TRBJ2-2; D remains ambiguous. The germline gives CDR1 SGHRS, CDR2 YFSETQ. V was trimmed by 0 bases and J by 2 bases, leaving 11 bases between them. CDR3 length equals 16 residues. CDR3 nucleotides: TGCGCCAGCAGCTTGGCCTGGCAGATTAACACCGGGGAGCTGTTTTTT. Translating it yields CASSLAWQINTGELFF.

The chain uses TRBV7-9 and TRBJ1-5; tentative D call: TRBD1 (5 bases). The V end lost 5 bases, the J end lost 5 bases, and 10 bases lay between the germline ends. This CDR3 spans 13 amino acids. CDR1 SEHNR and CDR2 FQNEAQ come from the germline V gene (reference sequence). DNA for the CDR3: TGTGCCAGCAGCCGACGGGGGGATCAGCCCCAGCATTTT. Translated: CASSRRGDQPQHF.

This chain connects TRBV6-1 to TRBJ2-3, with 9 positions matching TRBD1. J lost 5 bases, V lost 4 bases, and 10 bases had no gene match. Per germline, CDR1 MNHNS and CDR2 SASEGT. This CDR3 is 16 amino acids long. CDR3 loop: CASSGGQGLSLDTQYF. Here the CDR3 DNA reads TGTGCCAGCAGTGGAGGACAGGGGCTCAGCCTAGATACGCAGTATTTT.

This clonotype was picked up a small number of times. The rearrangement links TRBV6-2 or TRBV6-3 to TRBJ1-1; tentative D call: TRBD1 (6 bases). Germline V gene sequence: CDR1 MNHEY, CDR2 SVGEGT. V was clipped by 6 bases and J by 1 base, with 12 bases between them. The CDR3 covers 14 residues. DNA for the CDR3: TGTGCCAGCAGGTACCAGACAGGGAACACTGAAGCTTTCTTT. Protein sequence: CASRYQTGNTEAFF.

This sequence joins TRBV12-5 and TRBJ1-1, with D unresolved. Trimming cost V 4 bases and J 1 base, with 7 bases left between them. Per the germline V gene, CDR1 is LGHNT and CDR2 is FRNRAP. The CDR3 spans 13 residues. The CDR3 spells CASGYWGNTEAFF. CDR3 in DNA: TGTGCTAGTGGTTATTGGGGGAACACTGAAGCTTTCTTT. Variable domain in full (rest from reference TRBV12-5 and TRBJ1-1): DARVTQTPRHKVTEMGQEVTMRCQPILGHNTVFWYRQTMMQGLELLAYFRNRAPLDDSGMPKDRFSAEMPDATLATLKIQPSEPRDSAVYFCASGYWGNTEAFFGQGTRLTVV.